The following is a T cell receptor beta chain sequence with its context. cDNA reverse transcribed from extracted RNA served as the sequencing template. The table came from immunoSEQ multiplex PCR; TCRdb's copy has only in-frame clones and leaves some out. The repertoire consists of about 210,000 clones, with 50% to 60% occurring once and the leading ten covering 1.6%. CDR3 size: 16 residues. After removal of 2 bases from V and 6 bases from J, the junction contained 6 bases not matched to a gene. CDR1 and CDR2 from the germline V gene are SGHAT and FQNNGV. Treatment here: oral pan-JAK inhibitor, 5-10 mg twice daily. The data are from a study of CD8+ T cells in alopecia areata.

This TCR was recovered from a human donor with alopecia areata. The sample in question was CD4+ T cells sorted from blood, obtained at week 4, from a patient treated with tofacitinib. The rearrangement links TRBV11-2 to TRBJ2-1; 11 nucleotides line up with TRBD1. CDR3 bases: TGTGCCAGCAGCTTAAGGACAGGGGGCCTGGGCAATGAGCAGTTCTTC. Translation: CASSLRTGGLGNEQFF.